Listed below are T cell receptor beta chains from one sample, sequenced in a study of T-cell reconstitution after alpha-beta-depleted transplantation in children. TCRdb recomputed calls from the PCR reads with MiXCR, one row per CDR3 protein. In the table there are about 400,000 distinct CDR3 sequences, just over 20% of which are singletons. Here the sequenced sample was PBMCs from the stem cell graft donor, taken from the stem cell graft. These receptors were obtained from a human donor who donated a stem cell graft to a child with acute myeloid leukemia. Each CDR3 is given with its conserved first and last residue. A D gene is named only where the DNA matches it firmly. The size field is filled for only some rows; it gives once, few, many or a size class.

D,V,size,J,DNA,CDR3
.,TRBV4-1,few,TRBJ2-7,TGCGCCAGCAGCCAAGAGATGGGCGGGGTTCCCTCCTACGAGCAGTACTTC,CASSQEMGGVPSYEQYF
TRBD2,TRBV7-2,.,TRBJ2-3,TGTGCCAGCAGCAGGGGACTAGCCGACTTTTCGCATTTT,CASSRGLADFSHF
.,TRBV2,.,TRBJ2-3,TGTGCCAGCAGTGAATGGGAGTACACAGATACGCAGTATTTT,CASSEWEYTDTQYF
.,TRBV28,few,TRBJ2-7,TGTGCCAGCAGTTACGCGACCTACGAGCAGTACTTC,CASSYATYEQYF
TRBD2,TRBV28,few,TRBJ2-7,TGTGCCAGTCAACCGGGACTACGCTACGAGCAGTACTTC,CASQPGLRYEQYF
TRBD1,TRBV6-1,few,TRBJ1-6,TGTGCCAGCAGTGAATCAGGGGGTACACCCCTCCACTTT,CASSESGGTPLHF
TRBD2,TRBV10-2,.,TRBJ2-1,TGCGCCAGCAGTGAGTCGGCGGGAGTTATCAATGAGCAGTTCTTC,CASSESAGVINEQFF
.,TRBV29-1,many,TRBJ2-1,TGCAGCGTTTTACCTGGGAGTAGCGGCCGCTACAATGAGCAGTTCTTC,CSVLPGSSGRYNEQFF
.,TRBV27,.,TRBJ2-4,TGTGCCAGCAGCTCAATAAGGACGGAGCTAGCCAAAAACATTCAGTACTTC,CASSSIRTELAKNIQYF
.,TRBV12-3/TRBV12-4,.,TRBJ2-3,TGTGCCAGCAGTTTCACGGACACAGATACGCAGTATTTT,CASSFTDTDTQYF
.,TRBV29-1,many,TRBJ1-2,TGCAGCGTAACGACAGCCCTAGTCCCCTATGGCTACACCTTC,CSVTTALVPYGYTF
TRBD1,TRBV5-1,.,TRBJ2-7,TGCGCCAGCAGCAGACAGGGGTCGTTGAACGAGCAGTACTTC,CASSRQGSLNEQYF
TRBD1,TRBV28,.,TRBJ2-7,TGTGCCGCACAGGGGTACGACGAGCAGTACTTC,CAAQGYDEQYF
.,TRBV12-3/TRBV12-4,.,TRBJ2-2,TGTGCCAGCAGTTTAATCGGCGGGAACACCGGGGAGCTGTTTTTT,CASSLIGGNTGELFF
.,TRBV6-1,.,TRBJ2-3,TGTGCCAGCAGTCAAAACAGGGTTGTGAGCACAGATACGCAGTATTTT,CASSQNRVVSTDTQYF
TRBD1,TRBV6-1,.,TRBJ2-1,TGTGCCACTTCTCCGGGACAGGTAATCAATGAGCAGTTCTTC,CATSPGQVINEQFF
.,TRBV4-2,many,TRBJ1-1,TGTGCCAGCAGCCAAGCTGGGACTGAAGCTTTCTTT,CASSQAGTEAFF
.,TRBV12-3/TRBV12-4,.,TRBJ2-1,TGTGCCAGCAGTCGATCCGGACGGTCTAGTGAGCAGTTCTTC,CASSRSGRSSEQFF
.,TRBV5-1,few,TRBJ2-1,TGCGCCAGCAGGCCCCCAGGGGTCAATGAGCAGTTCTTC,CASRPPGVNEQFF
TRBD2,TRBV2,.,TRBJ2-3,TGTGCCAGCAAGTCCGGACTAGCGGGAGGTGGGGCAGATACGCAGTATTTT,CASKSGLAGGGADTQYF
TRBD2,TRBV28,.,TRBJ2-1,TGTGCCAGCAGTTCAAGGGGCGGGAGGCGTGAGCAGTTCTTC,CASSSRGGRREQFF
TRBD2,TRBV29-1,many,TRBJ2-3,TGCAGCGTAGCCCGGCTAGCGGGAGTACCAGATACGCAGTATTTT,CSVARLAGVPDTQYF
.,TRBV20-1,many,TRBJ2-7,TGCAGTGCCCCCGATGGAACCTACGAGCAGTACTTC,CSAPDGTYEQYF
.,TRBV21-1,.,TRBJ2-7,TGTGCCAGCAGCATTAGGGAGACCCACGAGCAGTACTTC,CASSIRETHEQYF
.,TRBV29-1,many,TRBJ2-3,TGCAGCGTTGAATCCCCAGGAGATACGCAGTATTTT,CSVESPGDTQYF
.,TRBV15,few,TRBJ2-1,TGTGCCACCAGTCCTGCTGCCAGGGTCGAGCAGTTCTTC,CATSPAARVEQFF
.,TRBV9,.,TRBJ1-3,TGTGCCAGCAGCGTAGAGGGACATGGTTACTCTGGAAACACCATATATTTT,CASSVEGHGYSGNTIYF
.,TRBV10-3,.,TRBJ2-7,TGTGCCATCAGTGAGTCTAGGGAGCGGGAGCAGTACTTC,CAISESREREQYF
TRBD2,TRBV6-1,.,TRBJ2-3,TGTGCCAGCAGCCGTCCGGGACTAGGTGGCCCTACGCAGTATTTT,CASSRPGLGGPTQYF
TRBD2,TRBV5-1,.,TRBJ2-3,TGCGCCAGCAGCCTAACTAGCGGGAGTACCGCAGATACGCAGTATTTT,CASSLTSGSTADTQYF
.,TRBV12-3/TRBV12-4,.,TRBJ1-1,TGTGCCAGCAATCGGCCCCGATCGAACACTGAAGCTTTCTTT,CASNRPRSNTEAFF
TRBD2,TRBV27,.,TRBJ2-1,TGTGCCAGCAGTACTATAGCGGGACGGCCGGGCAATGAGCAGTTCTTC,CASSTIAGRPGNEQFF
TRBD2,TRBV29-1,few,TRBJ2-7,TGCAGCGTGTGGACTAGCGGGAGATACGAGCAGTACTTC,CSVWTSGRYEQYF
TRBD2,TRBV7-9,few,TRBJ2-7,TGTGCCAGCAGTTCACCGAGCGGGAGGGCCTCGTACGAGCAGTACTTC,CASSSPSGRASYEQYF
.,TRBV28,.,TRBJ2-1,TGTGCCAGCAGTTTTGGGACTGGCTCCTACAATGAGCAGTTCTTC,CASSFGTGSYNEQFF
TRBD1,TRBV28,once,TRBJ1-1,TGTGCCAGCAGTTACAGGGGGCGGGCCTCTGAAGCTTTCTTT,CASSYRGRASEAFF
.,TRBV5-6,.,TRBJ2-7,TGTGCCAGCAGCCCCGCGTGGGGGCGAGATAACGAGCAGTACTTC,CASSPAWGRDNEQYF
.,TRBV21-1,.,TRBJ2-2,TGTGCCAGTCCTGGGTTAAACACCGGGGAGCTGTTTTTT,CASPGLNTGELFF
.,TRBV7-9,few,TRBJ2-1,TGTGCCAGCAGCATCATGGGGTCGTACAATGAGCAGTTCTTC,CASSIMGSYNEQFF
.,TRBV20-1,few,TRBJ2-1,TGCAGTGCTAGAGACGAGCGCCGCAATGAGCAGTTCTTC,CSARDERRNEQFF
TRBD1,TRBV12-3/TRBV12-4,.,TRBJ1-5,TGTGCCAGCAGCGGAACCAGGAGCGGACAGGCCGGCCTGCCCCAGCATTTT,CASSGTRSGQAGLPQHF
.,TRBV25-1,.,TRBJ1-1,TGTGCCAGCAGTGAGGGGCGGAGCACTGAAGCTTTCTTT,CASSEGRSTEAFF
TRBD1,TRBV10-2,.,TRBJ2-2,TGCGCCAGCAGTGAGTTGGGACAGGTTCTCGGGGAGCTGTTTTTT,CASSELGQVLGELFF
.,TRBV12-3/TRBV12-4,few,TRBJ2-1,TGTGCCAGCAGGGCCGAGGGAGATCCCTACAATGAGCAGTTCTTC,CASRAEGDPYNEQFF
.,TRBV20-1,few,TRBJ2-7,TGCAGTGCTAGACCCACCAACGAGCAGTACTTC,CSARPTNEQYF
.,TRBV25-1,.,TRBJ2-1,TGTGCCAGCAGAGAATCGGCCAGGGGTAATGAGCAGTTCTTC,CASRESARGNEQFF
.,TRBV12-3/TRBV12-4,few,TRBJ2-4,TGTGCCAGCAGTTCGAGCGGTAATCTAGCCAAAAACATTCAGTACTTC,CASSSSGNLAKNIQYF
.,TRBV10-2,.,TRBJ2-1,TGCGCCAGCAGTGTAGGCGGAGGTCGGATTGAGCAGTTCTTC,CASSVGGGRIEQFF
.,TRBV12-3/TRBV12-4,.,TRBJ2-1,TGTGCCAGCAGTTCGGCCACTTCGGGAAATGAGCAGTTCTTC,CASSSATSGNEQFF
.,TRBV2,few,TRBJ1-5,TGTGCCAGCAGTGAGGGTCCTAGCAATCAGCCCCAGCATTTT,CASSEGPSNQPQHF
.,TRBV5-6,many,TRBJ2-7,TGTGCCAGCAGCTTGGAGGCGTGGGGGCCCTACGAGCAGTACTTC,CASSLEAWGPYEQYF
.,TRBV6-1,few,TRBJ1-1,TGTGCCAGCAGTGGCGAGACAGCGAACACTGAAGCTTTCTTT,CASSGETANTEAFF
.,TRBV4-2,many,TRBJ2-7,TGTGCCAGCAGCCAAGATCTTCGGGCAGGAGCCGAGAACAAGTACTTC,CASSQDLRAGAENKYF
.,TRBV20-1,many,TRBJ2-3,TGCAGTAGCGTGAGGTCGGATACGCAGTATTTT,CSSVRSDTQYF
.,TRBV9,.,TRBJ2-1,TGTGCCAGCAGCGTAAGGGAGTCCTACAATGAGCAGTTCTTC,CASSVRESYNEQFF
.,TRBV10-2,.,TRBJ2-7,TGCGCCAGCAGTGAGGAGGGAGCCAGCATCGAGAACGAGCAGTACTTC,CASSEEGASIENEQYF
.,TRBV18,.,TRBJ2-1,TGTGCCAGCTCACCAACTAGTGCAAGCTCCTACAATGAGCAGTTCTTC,CASSPTSASSYNEQFF
.,TRBV25-1,few,TRBJ2-3,TGTGCCAGCAGTGAAAAAAATAGGAAGAGCGGGTCTAGCACAGATACGCAGTATTTT,CASSEKNRKSGSSTDTQYF
.,TRBV29-1,few,TRBJ2-7,TGCAGCGTTGAGGCCAGGGTTTTTCCCTACGAGCAGTACTTC,CSVEARVFPYEQYF